These T cell receptor beta chains were read from a single sample in a study of blood T cell repertoires in COVID-19. The protocol was immunoSEQ multiplex PCR, while the TCRdb copy is restricted to in-frame clones and leaves out a portion. The sample shows about 200,000 clones, about 86% of them seen only once. The specimen sequenced was PBMCs or T cells enriched from blood (not recorded which). Every receptor here comes from a woman aged 40 to 55 with acute COVID-19. CDR3s include the opening cysteine and the closing phenylalanine or tryptophan. The order of the fields is D gene, clone size, J gene, V gene, CDR3 DNA, CDR3 protein. D genes are given only for firm matches. Clone size, where shown, is once, few, many, or a class for clones that have expanded.

>TRBD1|NA|TRBJ1-1|TRBV27
TGTGCCAGCAGAAGACAGGGGGTGAACACTGAAGCTTTCTTT
CASRRQGVNTEAFF
>TRBD1|NA|TRBJ1-5|TRBV27
TGTGCCAGCAGTGTACACAGGGGACAGCCCCAGCATTTT
CASSVHRGQPQHF
>TRBD2|NA|TRBJ2-1|TRBV7-3
TGTGCCAGCAGCTTAAATAGCGGACTAGAAAATGAGCAGTTCTTC
CASSLNSGLENEQFF
>NA|NA|TRBJ2-3|TRBV10-2
TGCGCCAGCAGACATACTCAGGGGTGGGGCACAGATACGCAGTATTTT
CASRHTQGWGTDTQYF
>NA|once|TRBJ2-5|TRBV7-8
TGTGCCAGCAGCTTACGGTTAACTGGAGTGGAGACCCAGTACTTC
CASSLRLTGVETQYF
>NA|NA|TRBJ1-1|TRBV6-1
TGTGCCAGCAGTGAAGGGGGCATCACTGAAGCTTTCTTT
CASSEGGITEAFF
>NA|NA|TRBJ1-2|TRBV5-4
TGTGCCAGCAGCTTGTCCCTTCCGGGGAAAGATGGCTACACCTTC
CASSLSLPGKDGYTF
>TRBD2|NA|TRBJ2-1|TRBV5-1
TGCGCCAGCAGCCCTTTCGGCGGAAAGCGGGAGTGGCAGTTCTTC
CASSPFGGKREWQFF
>NA|few|TRBJ2-1|TRBV7-3
TGTGCCAGCAGTCCGACACCGTCCTACAATGAGCAGTTCTTC
CASSPTPSYNEQFF
>NA|NA|TRBJ2-1|TRBV29-1
TGCAGCGTTGTCCCTAGCTACACTTACTACAATGAGCAGTTCTTC
CSVVPSYTYYNEQFF
>TRBD2|NA|TRBJ2-1|TRBV2
TGTGCCAGCACCGACCTAGCGGGGGACGGTGAGCAGTTCTTC
CASTDLAGDGEQFF
>NA|NA|TRBJ2-1|TRBV19
TGTGCCAGTAGCGGCGGGCGCTCCTACAATGAGCAGTTCTTC
CASSGGRSYNEQFF
>NA|NA|TRBJ2-4|TRBV19
TGTGCCAGTAGGCCCCAGGGCGGCAAAAACATTCAGTACTTC
CASRPQGGKNIQYF
>TRBD1|NA|TRBJ2-3|TRBV7-2
TGTGCCAGCAGCTTATTAGGGGGCGCAGATACGCAGTATTTT
CASSLLGGADTQYF
>NA|NA|TRBJ1-3|TRBV7-9
TGTGCCAGCAGCTTAGGACAGCCCAACTCTGGAAACACCATATATTTT
CASSLGQPNSGNTIYF
>TRBD1|NA|TRBJ2-6|TRBV6-2/TRBV6-3
TGTGCCAGCAGTTACTCCGGGTACCGGGACAGGGGCCGCTCTGGGGCCAACGTCCTGACTTTC
CASSYSGYRDRGRSGANVLTF
>NA|NA|TRBJ2-1|TRBV18
TGTGCCAGCTCACCCCCAGGGAGGAATGAGCAGTTCTTC
CASSPPGRNEQFF
>TRBD2|NA|TRBJ2-7|TRBV12-5
TGTGCTAGTGGTTTGGTACCGGCAGGGCTAGCGGTTCCCTACGAGCAGTACTTC
CASGLVPAGLAVPYEQYF
>TRBD1|NA|TRBJ2-7|TRBV2
TGTGCCAGCAGTGGACGGACAGGGGGCACGTTTATATGGGAGCAGTACTTC
CASSGRTGGTFIWEQYF
>NA|NA|TRBJ2-7|TRBV5-1
TGCGCCAGCAGCTTGGCAGCGGCGAGCTCCTACGAGCAGTACTTC
CASSLAAASSYEQYF
>TRBD1|NA|TRBJ2-1|TRBV27
TGTGCCAGCAGAGAACCGGGACAGGGCTTTTACAATGAGCAGTTCTTC
CASREPGQGFYNEQFF
>NA|NA|TRBJ2-2|TRBV18
TGTGCCAGCTCACAGGATGAACTAGCCGCGGGGGAGCTGTTTTTT
CASSQDELAAGELFF
>NA|once|TRBJ2-3|TRBV28
TGTGCCAGCAGTTCACAGGGTAGCACAGATACGCAGTATTTT
CASSSQGSTDTQYF
>NA|NA|TRBJ1-1|TRBV28
TGTGCCAGCAGATCTGGCGGGAACACTGAAGCTTTCTTT
CASRSGGNTEAFF
>TRBD1|NA|TRBJ1-3|TRBV19
TGTGCCAGTAGTATAGGGACAGGTTCAATCTCTGGAAACACCATATATTTT
CASSIGTGSISGNTIYF
>TRBD2|NA|TRBJ2-7|TRBV19
TGTGCCAGTAGTAGAGGGACTAGCGGGACGGTATACGAGCAGTACTTC
CASSRGTSGTVYEQYF
>NA|NA|TRBJ2-7|TRBV30
TGTGCCTGGAGCGGGAGCGGGTACGAGCAGTACTTC
CAWSGSGYEQYF
>TRBD1|once|TRBJ2-7|TRBV10-2
TGCGCCAGCTCCGCCGGGACAGGCACCTCCTACGAGCAGTACTTC
CASSAGTGTSYEQYF
>NA|NA|TRBJ1-1|TRBV28
TGTGCCAGCAGAACTATGAACACTGAAGCTTTCTTT
CASRTMNTEAFF
>TRBD2|NA|TRBJ2-5|TRBV3-1/TRBV3-2
TGTGCCAGCAGCCAAGGCGGGCGTAGCGGGAGCCAAGAGACCCAGTACTTC
CASSQGGRSGSQETQYF
>NA|few|TRBJ2-1|TRBV3-1/TRBV3-2
TGTGCCAGCAGCTCAAAGCGGAAATCCTACAATGAGCAGTTCTTC
CASSSKRKSYNEQFF
>TRBD1|NA|TRBJ1-2|TRBV28
TGTGCCAGCAGTTTATATGGTCTCAAGGACAGGGGGGATGGCTACACCTTC
CASSLYGLKDRGDGYTF
>TRBD1|few|TRBJ2-7|TRBV6-1
TGTGCCAGCAGTGAAGGCCCGGACAGGGCCTACGAGCAGTACTTC
CASSEGPDRAYEQYF
>NA|once|TRBJ1-5|TRBV19
TGTGCCAGTAGTAGACAGAATAGCAATCAGCCCCAGCATTTT
CASSRQNSNQPQHF
>TRBD1|NA|TRBJ2-7|TRBV11-2
TGTGCCAGCAGACCCGTCCCGGGACAGGAGCAGTACTTC
CASRPVPGQEQYF
>NA|NA|TRBJ2-5|TRBV21-1
TGTGCCAGCAGCGGAGGACTAGCAGAGGATTACCCAGAGACCCAGTACTTC
CASSGGLAEDYPETQYF
>NA|NA|TRBJ2-4|TRBV3-1/TRBV3-2
TGTGCCAGCAGCCAACAACTAGCTTTAGCCAAAAACATTCAGTACTTC
CASSQQLALAKNIQYF
>NA|NA|TRBJ1-6|TRBV28
TGTGCCAGCACCAGGACAGCCTTACGCTCCTATAATTCACCCCTCCACTTT
CASTRTALRSYNSPLHF
>NA|NA|TRBJ2-1|TRBV5-1
TGCGCCAGCAGCTTGTGGGGCGATGAGCAGTTCTTC
CASSLWGDEQFF
>NA|NA|TRBJ2-1|TRBV27
TGTGCCAGCAGTTTAGCGGGGAGCTCCTACAATGAGCAGTTCTTC
CASSLAGSSYNEQFF
>TRBD2|NA|TRBJ2-1|TRBV5-4
TGTGCCAGCAGCTTGAATAGCGGGAACTACAATGAGCAGTTCTTC
CASSLNSGNYNEQFF
>NA|NA|TRBJ1-1|TRBV6-1
TGTGCCAGCAGTGAAACAGCGAACACTGAAGCTTTCTTT
CASSETANTEAFF
>TRBD1|NA|TRBJ1-1|TRBV18
TGTGCCAGCTCACCACGACGACAGGGTTCTTTAGCCCCGAACACTGAAGCTTTCTTT
CASSPRRQGSLAPNTEAFF
>TRBD1|few|TRBJ2-2|TRBV27
TGTGCCAGCAACAGGGGTCGGTACACCGGGGAGCTGTTTTTT
CASNRGRYTGELFF